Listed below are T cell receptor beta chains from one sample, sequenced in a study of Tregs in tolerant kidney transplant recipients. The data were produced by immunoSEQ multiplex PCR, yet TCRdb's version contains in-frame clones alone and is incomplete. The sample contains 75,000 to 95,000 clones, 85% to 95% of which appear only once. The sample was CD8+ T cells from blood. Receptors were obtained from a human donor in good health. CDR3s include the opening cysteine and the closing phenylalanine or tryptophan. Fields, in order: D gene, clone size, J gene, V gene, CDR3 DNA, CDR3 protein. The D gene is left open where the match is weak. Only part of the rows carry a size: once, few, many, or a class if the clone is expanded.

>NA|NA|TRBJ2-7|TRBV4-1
TGCGCCAGCAGCCAAGGCCCCCGCCTTAGCTCCTACGAGCAGTACTTC
CASSQGPRLSSYEQYF
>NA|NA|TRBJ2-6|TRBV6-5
TGTGCCAGCAGCCCCTCGGCCAACGTCCTGACTTTC
CASSPSANVLTF
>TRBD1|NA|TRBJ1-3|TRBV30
TGTGCCTGGAGTGTACCGGGACAGGGGGCCCGAAACACCATATATTTT
CAWSVPGQGARNTIYF
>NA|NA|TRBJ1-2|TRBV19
TGTGCCAGTAGTATAGATGAGGAGACCTCCAGGGAAGGCTACACCTTC
CASSIDEETSREGYTF
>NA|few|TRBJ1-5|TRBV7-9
TGTGCCAGCAGCCAGAGCCCTCAGCCCCAGCATTTT
CASSQSPQPQHF
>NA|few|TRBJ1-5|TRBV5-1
TGCGCCAGCAGCTTGGATGGCAGGACACGGCAGCCCCAGCATTTT
CASSLDGRTRQPQHF
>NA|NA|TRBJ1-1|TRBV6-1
TGTGCCAGCAGTCCAGAGATGGGCTTTAACACTGAAGCTTTCTTT
CASSPEMGFNTEAFF
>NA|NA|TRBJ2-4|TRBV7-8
TGTGCCAGCAGCCCGAGCCCAGGCTTAGCCAAAAACATTCAGTACTTC
CASSPSPGLAKNIQYF
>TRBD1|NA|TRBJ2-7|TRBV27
TGTGCCAGCAGTTTAGTCGGGACAGGGATTTACGAGCAGTACTTC
CASSLVGTGIYEQYF
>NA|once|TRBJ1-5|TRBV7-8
TGTGCCAGCAGCTTAGCAACAGAAGGCAATCAGCCCCAGCATTTT
CASSLATEGNQPQHF
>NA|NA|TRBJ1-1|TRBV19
TGTGCCAGTAGTATTAACCCCAGGGAAAATCCGGACACTGAAGCTTTCTTT
CASSINPRENPDTEAFF
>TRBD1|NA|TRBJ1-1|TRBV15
TGTGCCACCAGCGCTCGACAGGGGGTGAACACTGAAGCTTTCTTT
CATSARQGVNTEAFF
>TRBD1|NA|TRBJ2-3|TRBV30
TGTGCCTGGAGTGTGGGGCAGGGGGCAGATACGCAGTATTTT
CAWSVGQGADTQYF
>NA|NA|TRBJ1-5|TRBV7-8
TGTGCCAGCAGCCCGGTGGACGGTAGCAATCAGCCCCAGCATTTT
CASSPVDGSNQPQHF
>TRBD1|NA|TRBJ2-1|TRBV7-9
TGTGCCAGCTCTGGGGACAGGGAAAGGGGCAATGAGCAGTTCTTC
CASSGDRERGNEQFF